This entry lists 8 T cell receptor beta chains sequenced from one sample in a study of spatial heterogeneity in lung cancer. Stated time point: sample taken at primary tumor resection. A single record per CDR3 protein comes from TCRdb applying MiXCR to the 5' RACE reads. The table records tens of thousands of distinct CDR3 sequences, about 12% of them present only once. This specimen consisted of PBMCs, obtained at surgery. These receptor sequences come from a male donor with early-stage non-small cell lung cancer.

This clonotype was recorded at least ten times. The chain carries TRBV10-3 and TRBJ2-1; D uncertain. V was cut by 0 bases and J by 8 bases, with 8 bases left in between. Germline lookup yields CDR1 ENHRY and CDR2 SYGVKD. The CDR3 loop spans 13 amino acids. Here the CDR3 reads CAISESTGDEQFF. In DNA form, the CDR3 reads TGTGCCATCAGTGAGTCAACCGGAGATGAGCAGTTCTTC.

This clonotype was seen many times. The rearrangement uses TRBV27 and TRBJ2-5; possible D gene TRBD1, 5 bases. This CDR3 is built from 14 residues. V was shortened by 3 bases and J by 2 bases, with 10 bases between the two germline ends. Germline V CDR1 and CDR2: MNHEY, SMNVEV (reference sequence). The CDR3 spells CASSFTGRQETQYF. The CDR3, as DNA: TGTGCCAGCAGTTTCACAGGCAGACAAGAGACCCAGTACTTC.

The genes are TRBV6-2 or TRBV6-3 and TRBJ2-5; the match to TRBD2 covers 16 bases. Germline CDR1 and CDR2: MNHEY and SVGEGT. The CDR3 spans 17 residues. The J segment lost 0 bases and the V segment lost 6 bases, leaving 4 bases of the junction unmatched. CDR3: CASRGLAGGPYQETQYF. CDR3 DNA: TGTGCCAGCAGGGGACTAGCGGGAGGGCCGTACCAAGAGACCCAGTACTTC.

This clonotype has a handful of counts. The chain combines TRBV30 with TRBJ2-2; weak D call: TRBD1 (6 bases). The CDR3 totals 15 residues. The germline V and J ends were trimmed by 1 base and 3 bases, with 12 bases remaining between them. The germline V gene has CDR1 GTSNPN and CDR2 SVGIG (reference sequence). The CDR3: CAWSAATGYTGELFF. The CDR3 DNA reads TGTGCCTGGAGTGCCGCGACAGGATACACCGGGGAGCTGTTTTTT.

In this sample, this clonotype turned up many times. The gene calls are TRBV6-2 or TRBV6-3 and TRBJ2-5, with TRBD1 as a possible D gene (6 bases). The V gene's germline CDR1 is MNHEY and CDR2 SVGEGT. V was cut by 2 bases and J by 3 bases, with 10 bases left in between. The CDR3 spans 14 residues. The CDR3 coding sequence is TGTGCCAGCAGTTACCCGGACAGTAAAGAGACCCAGTACTTC. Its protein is CASSYPDSKETQYF.

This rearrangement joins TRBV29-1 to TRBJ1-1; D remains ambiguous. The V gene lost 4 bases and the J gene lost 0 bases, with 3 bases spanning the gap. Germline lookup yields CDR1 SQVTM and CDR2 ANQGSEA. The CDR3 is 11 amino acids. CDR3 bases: TGCAGCGTTGTCCTGAACACTGAAGCTTTCTTT. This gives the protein CSVVLNTEAFF.

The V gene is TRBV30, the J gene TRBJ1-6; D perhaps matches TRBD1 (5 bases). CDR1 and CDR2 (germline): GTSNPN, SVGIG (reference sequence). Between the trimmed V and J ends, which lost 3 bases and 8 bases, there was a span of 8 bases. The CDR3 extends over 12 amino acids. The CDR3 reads CAWSMTDSPLHF. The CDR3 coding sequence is TGTGCCTGGAGCATGACAGATTCACCCCTCCACTTT.

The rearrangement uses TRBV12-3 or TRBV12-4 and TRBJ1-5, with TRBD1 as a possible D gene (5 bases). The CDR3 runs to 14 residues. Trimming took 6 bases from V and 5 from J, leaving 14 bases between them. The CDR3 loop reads CASSHGGGDQPQHF. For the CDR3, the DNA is TGTGCCAGCAGCCACGGGGGGGGAGATCAGCCCCAGCATTTT.